A selection of T cell receptor beta chains follows, all from one sample in a study of tissue T cells after allogeneic stem cell transplantation. The method was immunoSEQ multiplex PCR; TCRdb's version includes in-frame clones alone and lacks a portion of them. The data contain about 9,800 clones, approximately 59% of them seen just once; the ten biggest clones take up roughly a tenth. Material: tissue from the ileum, obtained at autopsy. The source is a woman between 18 and 50 years old with breast cancer. The CDR3 runs from the conserved cysteine through the conserved F or W. The D gene is left open where the match is weak. Clone size, where shown, is once, few, many, or a class for clones that have expanded.

D gene: .
V gene: TRBV7-6
J gene: TRBJ1-4
clone size: .
CDR3 DNA: TGTGCCAGCAGCACCGGAAGTGAAAAACTGTTTTTT
CDR3 protein: CASSTGSEKLFF

D gene: .
V gene: TRBV18
J gene: TRBJ1-3
clone size: .
CDR3 DNA: TGTGCCAGCTCACCAATCACGCATACTGGAAACACCATATATTTT
CDR3 protein: CASSPITHTGNTIYF

D gene: .
V gene: TRBV6-2/TRBV6-3
J gene: TRBJ1-2
clone size: .
CDR3 DNA: TGTGCCAGCAGTTTCTCTTTGGCGGACACTACTAACTATGGCTACACCTTC
CDR3 protein: CASSFSLADTTNYGYTF

D gene: .
V gene: TRBV21-1
J gene: TRBJ2-7
clone size: .
CDR3 DNA: TGTGCCAGCAGCAAATGCGGGACCAAGCCCTACGAGCAGTACTTC
CDR3 protein: CASSKCGTKPYEQYF

D gene: TRBD2
V gene: TRBV5-1
J gene: TRBJ2-1
clone size: few
CDR3 DNA: TGCGCCAGCAGCGGCGGGACTAGCGGGGGGGCATCGAAGTTCTTC
CDR3 protein: CASSGGTSGGASKFF

D gene: .
V gene: TRBV19
J gene: TRBJ2-5
clone size: few
CDR3 DNA: TGTGCCAGTAGACCTTTAGGAGGTGGGGAGACCCAGTACTTC
CDR3 protein: CASRPLGGGETQYF

D gene: .
V gene: TRBV30
J gene: TRBJ2-2
clone size: .
CDR3 DNA: TGTGCCTGGAGTAGAGCCGGGGAGCTGTTTTTT
CDR3 protein: CAWSRAGELFF

D gene: .
V gene: TRBV7-2
J gene: TRBJ2-5
clone size: .
CDR3 DNA: TGTGCCAGCAGCTTAGGCAGAAGACAAGAGACCCAGTACTTC
CDR3 protein: CASSLGRRQETQYF

D gene: TRBD1
V gene: TRBV19
J gene: TRBJ1-6
clone size: few
CDR3 DNA: TGTGCCAGTAGTGCAGGGACAGGGGATGGGCCCCTCCACTTT
CDR3 protein: CASSAGTGDGPLHF

D gene: TRBD1
V gene: TRBV12-5
J gene: TRBJ2-7
clone size: medium-sized
CDR3 DNA: TGTGCCAGCCGGGACAGGCGAGCCTACGAGCAGTACTTC
CDR3 protein: CASRDRRAYEQYF

D gene: .
V gene: TRBV2
J gene: TRBJ1-6
clone size: .
CDR3 DNA: TGTGCCAGCAGTGCTAATTCACCCCTCCACTTT
CDR3 protein: CASSANSPLHF

D gene: .
V gene: TRBV5-1
J gene: TRBJ1-6
clone size: .
CDR3 DNA: TGCGCCAGCAGCTTAGGACGGGGTTATTCACCCCTCCACTTT
CDR3 protein: CASSLGRGYSPLHF

D gene: TRBD1
V gene: TRBV5-1
J gene: TRBJ2-5
clone size: few
CDR3 DNA: TGCGCCAGCAGCAGGGGACAGGGCTTGATGTACCAAGAGACCCAGTACTTC
CDR3 protein: CASSRGQGLMYQETQYF

D gene: .
V gene: TRBV4-1
J gene: TRBJ2-7
clone size: .
CDR3 DNA: TGCGCCAGCAGCCAAATACAGGGCTACGAGCAGTACTTC
CDR3 protein: CASSQIQGYEQYF

D gene: TRBD1
V gene: TRBV19
J gene: TRBJ1-4
clone size: .
CDR3 DNA: TGTGCCAGTAGCCCTCGGACAGGCGGGAATCCCACTAATGAAAAACTGTTTTTT
CDR3 protein: CASSPRTGGNPTNEKLFF

D gene: .
V gene: TRBV18
J gene: TRBJ2-3
clone size: .
CDR3 DNA: TGTGCCAGCTCACCCTGGGGCGGGAGCACAGATACGCAGTATTTT
CDR3 protein: CASSPWGGSTDTQYF

D gene: TRBD1
V gene: TRBV18
J gene: TRBJ2-1
clone size: .
CDR3 DNA: TGTGCCAGCTCACCCTTGACAGGGGAGAATGAGCAGTTCTTC
CDR3 protein: CASSPLTGENEQFF

D gene: TRBD1
V gene: TRBV29-1
J gene: TRBJ2-3
clone size: once
CDR3 DNA: TGCAGCGTAAAGGGGGCAAGTGGCACAGATACGCAGTATTTT
CDR3 protein: CSVKGASGTDTQYF

D gene: .
V gene: TRBV6-2/TRBV6-3
J gene: TRBJ2-2
clone size: .
CDR3 DNA: TGTGCCAGCAGTTACCCGCCGTTTGAGCGGCCGAACACCGGGGAGCTGTTTTTT
CDR3 protein: CASSYPPFERPNTGELFF

D gene: TRBD1
V gene: TRBV19
J gene: TRBJ1-6
clone size: .
CDR3 DNA: TGTGCCAGTAGTATCACAGGGGCGGCACCCCTCCACTTT
CDR3 protein: CASSITGAAPLHF

D gene: .
V gene: TRBV24-1
J gene: TRBJ2-6
clone size: .
CDR3 DNA: TGTGCCACCAGTGAGGCTGGGGCCAACGTCCTGACTTTC
CDR3 protein: CATSEAGANVLTF

D gene: .
V gene: TRBV4-2
J gene: TRBJ2-6
clone size: .
CDR3 DNA: TGTGCCAGCAGCCCGCGGACAGTTGGGGGATTCTCTGGGGCCAACGTCCTGACTTTC
CDR3 protein: CASSPRTVGGFSGANVLTF

D gene: .
V gene: TRBV2
J gene: TRBJ1-5
clone size: .
CDR3 DNA: TGTGCCAGCAGTTGGAATAGCAATCAGCCCCAGCATTTT
CDR3 protein: CASSWNSNQPQHF

D gene: TRBD1
V gene: TRBV7-2
J gene: TRBJ2-7
clone size: .
CDR3 DNA: TGTGCCAGCAGCTTTTTGCCCGGGACAGGGATTTACGAGCAGTACTTC
CDR3 protein: CASSFLPGTGIYEQYF

D gene: TRBD2
V gene: TRBV5-1
J gene: TRBJ2-1
clone size: .
CDR3 DNA: TGCGCCAGCAGCGCAGCTAGCGGGGGGTACAATGAGCAGTTCTTC
CDR3 protein: CASSAASGGYNEQFF

D gene: .
V gene: TRBV7-3
J gene: TRBJ2-3
clone size: .
CDR3 DNA: TGTGCCAGCAGCTTCGGGGCTAGCACAGATACGCAGTATTTT
CDR3 protein: CASSFGASTDTQYF

D gene: .
V gene: TRBV7-9
J gene: TRBJ2-7
clone size: .
CDR3 DNA: TGTGCCAGCAGCCCTGCGGTCGAGGTGGAGCGGCCCTACGAGCAGTACTTC
CDR3 protein: CASSPAVEVERPYEQYF

D gene: TRBD1
V gene: TRBV3-1/TRBV3-2
J gene: TRBJ2-7
clone size: .
CDR3 DNA: TGTGCCAGCAGCCAAGCGGTGGGTAAGGGCCCGGTGACAGGGGCCTACGAGCAGTACTTC
CDR3 protein: CASSQAVGKGPVTGAYEQYF

D gene: .
V gene: TRBV9
J gene: TRBJ2-1
clone size: .
CDR3 DNA: TGTGCCAGCAGCCCTCGCGACAGGACCTACAATGAGCAGTTCTTC
CDR3 protein: CASSPRDRTYNEQFF

D gene: .
V gene: TRBV7-2
J gene: TRBJ2-7
clone size: few
CDR3 DNA: TGTGCCAGCAGCTTATGGGACGGAACGAGGGAGCAGTACTTC
CDR3 protein: CASSLWDGTREQYF

D gene: .
V gene: TRBV2
J gene: TRBJ2-1
clone size: .
CDR3 DNA: TGTGCCAGCAGTGAAGCGGGAAGGTCCTACAATGAGCAGTTCTTC
CDR3 protein: CASSEAGRSYNEQFF

D gene: TRBD1
V gene: TRBV6-5
J gene: TRBJ1-1
clone size: few
CDR3 DNA: TGTGCCAGCAGTCTTCGACAGGGCCTGAACACTGAAGCTTTCTTT
CDR3 protein: CASSLRQGLNTEAFF

D gene: .
V gene: TRBV11-2
J gene: TRBJ2-7
clone size: .
CDR3 DNA: TGTGCCAGCAGCTTAAGCCCCGACACGACCTACGAGCAGTACTTC
CDR3 protein: CASSLSPDTTYEQYF

D gene: .
V gene: TRBV19
J gene: TRBJ2-2
clone size: .
CDR3 DNA: TGTGCCAGTACCCTCTCTGGGACCACCACCGGGGAGCTGTTTTTT
CDR3 protein: CASTLSGTTTGELFF

D gene: .
V gene: TRBV7-3
J gene: TRBJ2-2
clone size: .
CDR3 DNA: TGTGCCAGCAGCGCGACCGCCGGGGAGCTGTTTTTT
CDR3 protein: CASSATAGELFF

D gene: .
V gene: TRBV19
J gene: TRBJ2-2
clone size: .
CDR3 DNA: TGTGCCAGTCCGAACAGGGAAACCGGGGAGCTGTTTTTT
CDR3 protein: CASPNRETGELFF

D gene: .
V gene: TRBV3-1/TRBV3-2
J gene: TRBJ1-6
clone size: .
CDR3 DNA: TGTGCCAGCAGCCAAGTTTCAGGTGGGGGGACGAATTCACCCCTCCACTTT
CDR3 protein: CASSQVSGGGTNSPLHF

D gene: .
V gene: TRBV7-7
J gene: TRBJ2-7
clone size: .
CDR3 DNA: TGTGCTAGCAGCCCAGAACCATACTCCTACGAGCAGTACTTC
CDR3 protein: CASSPEPYSYEQYF

D gene: TRBD1
V gene: TRBV27
J gene: TRBJ2-7
clone size: .
CDR3 DNA: TGTGCCAGCAGTCCTAACCCGACAGGGCTGGAGCAGTACTTC
CDR3 protein: CASSPNPTGLEQYF

D gene: TRBD1
V gene: TRBV2
J gene: TRBJ2-7
clone size: .
CDR3 DNA: TGTGCCACACTCCGAGGGACAGGGGCCTACGAGCAGTACTTC
CDR3 protein: CATLRGTGAYEQYF

D gene: TRBD2
V gene: TRBV29-1
J gene: TRBJ2-3
clone size: few
CDR3 DNA: TGCAGCGTTGAATCGGGACTAGCCCCACTCACCACAGATACGCAGTATTTT
CDR3 protein: CSVESGLAPLTTDTQYF

D gene: .
V gene: TRBV5-1
J gene: TRBJ2-2
clone size: .
CDR3 DNA: TGCGCCAGCAGAGGCCCCAGACCCGCCGGGGAGCTGTTTTTT
CDR3 protein: CASRGPRPAGELFF

D gene: TRBD1
V gene: TRBV7-2
J gene: TRBJ2-5
clone size: few
CDR3 DNA: TGTGCCAGCAGCTTGGACAGGGTGTTAAGAGAGACCCAGTACTTC
CDR3 protein: CASSLDRVLRETQYF

D gene: TRBD2
V gene: TRBV10-3
J gene: TRBJ2-5
clone size: .
CDR3 DNA: TGTGCCACGTCAATCCAAGCGGGAGCGGGGGGAGAGACCCAGTACTTC
CDR3 protein: CATSIQAGAGGETQYF

D gene: .
V gene: TRBV7-2
J gene: TRBJ1-1
clone size: .
CDR3 DNA: TGTGCCAGCAGCGCACAGCGTGACACTGAAGCTTTCTTT
CDR3 protein: CASSAQRDTEAFF

D gene: TRBD1
V gene: TRBV7-3
J gene: TRBJ2-1
clone size: few
CDR3 DNA: TGTGCCAGCAGCAAAGGACAGGGCACCTACAATGAGCAGTTCTTC
CDR3 protein: CASSKGQGTYNEQFF

D gene: .
V gene: TRBV30
J gene: TRBJ1-4
clone size: .
CDR3 DNA: TGTGCCTGGAGTCCCGAGGTTGGAAAACTGTTTTTT
CDR3 protein: CAWSPEVGKLFF

D gene: .
V gene: TRBV6-5
J gene: TRBJ2-7
clone size: .
CDR3 DNA: TGTGCCAGCAGTTACTGGGTTGGGGGGCCCGGTGAGCAGTACTTC
CDR3 protein: CASSYWVGGPGEQYF

D gene: .
V gene: TRBV6-2/TRBV6-3
J gene: TRBJ2-7
clone size: .
CDR3 DNA: TGTGCCAGCAGTTACGTTGGGGGAACCTACGAGCAGTACTTC
CDR3 protein: CASSYVGGTYEQYF

D gene: .
V gene: TRBV27
J gene: TRBJ2-3
clone size: few
CDR3 DNA: TGTGCCAGCAGTATCCTTGGGGAGTTGGGGAAGGATACGCAGTATTTT
CDR3 protein: CASSILGELGKDTQYF